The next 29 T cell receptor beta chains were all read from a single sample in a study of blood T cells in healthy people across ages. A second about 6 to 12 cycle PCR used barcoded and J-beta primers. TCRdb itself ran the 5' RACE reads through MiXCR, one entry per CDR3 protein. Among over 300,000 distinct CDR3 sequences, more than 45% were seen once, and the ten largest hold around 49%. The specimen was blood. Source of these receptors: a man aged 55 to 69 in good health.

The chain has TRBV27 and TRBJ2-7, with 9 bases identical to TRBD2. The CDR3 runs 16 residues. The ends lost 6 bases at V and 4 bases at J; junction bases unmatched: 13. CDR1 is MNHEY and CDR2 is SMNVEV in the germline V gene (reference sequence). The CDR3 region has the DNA TGTGCCAGCAGCCCGTCGGCGGGGGGGCGCACGTACGAGCAGTACTTC. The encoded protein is CASSPSAGGRTYEQYF.

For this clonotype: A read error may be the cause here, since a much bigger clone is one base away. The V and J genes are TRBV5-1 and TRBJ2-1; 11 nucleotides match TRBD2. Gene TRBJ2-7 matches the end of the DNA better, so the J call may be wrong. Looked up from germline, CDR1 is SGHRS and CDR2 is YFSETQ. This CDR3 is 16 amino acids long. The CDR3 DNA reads TGCGCCAGCAGCCCGAGTAATAGCGGGAGGGTAAATGAGCAGTACTTC. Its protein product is CASSPSNSGRVNEQYF.

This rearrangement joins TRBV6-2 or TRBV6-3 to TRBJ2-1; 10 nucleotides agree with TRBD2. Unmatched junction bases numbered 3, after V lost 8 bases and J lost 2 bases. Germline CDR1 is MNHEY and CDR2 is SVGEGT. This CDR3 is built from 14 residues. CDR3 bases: TGTGCCAGCCAGCTAGCGGGGGCCTACAATGAGCAGTTCTTC. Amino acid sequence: CASQLAGAYNEQFF.

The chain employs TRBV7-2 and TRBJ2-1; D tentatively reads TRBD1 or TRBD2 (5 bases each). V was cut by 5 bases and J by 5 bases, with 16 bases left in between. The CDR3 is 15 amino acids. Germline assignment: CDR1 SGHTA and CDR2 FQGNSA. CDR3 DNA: TGTGCCAGCAGCCTGGCAAGGGGAGTGAACAATGAGCAGTTCTTC. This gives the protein CASSLARGVNNEQFF.

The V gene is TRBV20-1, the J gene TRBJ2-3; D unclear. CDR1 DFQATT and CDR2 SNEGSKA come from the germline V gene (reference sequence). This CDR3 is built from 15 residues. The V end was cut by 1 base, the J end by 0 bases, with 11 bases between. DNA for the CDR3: TGCAGTGCTAGAGGTCCACAACCTAGCACAGATACGCAGTATTTT. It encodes CSARGPQPSTDTQYF.

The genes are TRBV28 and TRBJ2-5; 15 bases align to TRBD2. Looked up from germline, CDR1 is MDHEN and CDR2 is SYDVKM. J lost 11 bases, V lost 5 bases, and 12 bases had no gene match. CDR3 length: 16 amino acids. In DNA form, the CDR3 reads TGTGCCAGCAGTCTAAGGACTAGCGGGAGGGCGGAAGAGCAGTACTTC. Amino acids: CASSLRTSGRAEEQYF.

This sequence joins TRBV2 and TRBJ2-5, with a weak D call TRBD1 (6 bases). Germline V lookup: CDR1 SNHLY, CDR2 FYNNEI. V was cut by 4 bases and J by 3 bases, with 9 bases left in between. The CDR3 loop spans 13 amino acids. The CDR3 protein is CASSVTGKETQYF. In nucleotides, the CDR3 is TGTGCCAGCAGTGTTACAGGGAAAGAGACCCAGTACTTC. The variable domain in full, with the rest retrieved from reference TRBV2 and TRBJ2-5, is EPEVTQTPSHQVTQMGQEVILRCVPISNHLYFYWYRQILGQKVEFLVSFYNNEISEKSEIFDDQFSVERPDGSNFTLKIRSTKLEDSAMYFCASSVTGKETQYFGPGTRLLVL.

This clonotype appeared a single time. The CDR3 DNA follows: TGCGCCAGCAGTGAGAGGCTAGCGGGTAACAATGAGCAGTTCTTC. This sequence encodes CASSERLAGNNEQFF. The V and J genes are TRBV10-2 and TRBJ2-1; 8 nucleotides agree with TRBD2. After removal of 2 bases from V and 5 bases from J, the junction contained 5 bases not matched to a gene. Germline V gene sequence: CDR1 WSHSY, CDR2 SAAADI. The CDR3 extends over 15 amino acids.

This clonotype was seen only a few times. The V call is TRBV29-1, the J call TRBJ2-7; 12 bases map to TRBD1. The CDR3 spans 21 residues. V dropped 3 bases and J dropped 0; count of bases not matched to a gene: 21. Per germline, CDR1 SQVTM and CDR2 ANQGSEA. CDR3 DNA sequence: TGCAGCGTTGAGGGGACAGGGGGCGTCTTTGAAACTAGCGGGAACTCCTACGAGCAGTACTTC. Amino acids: CSVEGTGGVFETSGNSYEQYF.

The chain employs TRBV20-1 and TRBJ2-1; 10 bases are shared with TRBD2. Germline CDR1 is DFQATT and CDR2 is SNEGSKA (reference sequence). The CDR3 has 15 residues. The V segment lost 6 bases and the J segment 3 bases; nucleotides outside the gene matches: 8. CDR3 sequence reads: CSAIELAGNYNEQFF. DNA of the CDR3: TGCAGTGCCATCGAACTAGCGGGGAACTACAATGAGCAGTTCTTC.

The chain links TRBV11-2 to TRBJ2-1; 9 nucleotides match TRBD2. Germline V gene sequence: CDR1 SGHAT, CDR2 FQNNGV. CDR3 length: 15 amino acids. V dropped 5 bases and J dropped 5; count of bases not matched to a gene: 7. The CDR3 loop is CASSPIAGVNNEQFF. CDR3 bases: TGTGCCAGCAGCCCCATAGCGGGAGTTAACAATGAGCAGTTCTTC.

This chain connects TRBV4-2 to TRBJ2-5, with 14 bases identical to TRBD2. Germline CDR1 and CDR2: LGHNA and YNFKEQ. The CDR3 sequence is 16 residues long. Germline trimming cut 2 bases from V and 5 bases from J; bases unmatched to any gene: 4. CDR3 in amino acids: CASSQRTSGGMETQYF. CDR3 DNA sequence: TGTGCCAGCAGCCAACGGACTAGCGGGGGGATGGAGACCCAGTACTTC.

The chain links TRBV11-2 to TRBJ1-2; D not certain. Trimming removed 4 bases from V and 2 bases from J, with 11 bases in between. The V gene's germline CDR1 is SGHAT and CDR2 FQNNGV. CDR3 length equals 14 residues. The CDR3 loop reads CASSWPTPNYGYTF. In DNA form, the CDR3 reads TGTGCCAGCAGCTGGCCCACACCGAACTATGGCTACACCTTC.

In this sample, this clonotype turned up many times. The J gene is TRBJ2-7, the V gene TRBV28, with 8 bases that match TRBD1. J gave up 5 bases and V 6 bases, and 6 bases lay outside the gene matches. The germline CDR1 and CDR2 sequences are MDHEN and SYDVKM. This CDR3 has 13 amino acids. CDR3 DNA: TGTGCCAGCAGACGGACAGGGAGGCACGAGCAGTACTTC. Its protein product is CASRRTGRHEQYF.

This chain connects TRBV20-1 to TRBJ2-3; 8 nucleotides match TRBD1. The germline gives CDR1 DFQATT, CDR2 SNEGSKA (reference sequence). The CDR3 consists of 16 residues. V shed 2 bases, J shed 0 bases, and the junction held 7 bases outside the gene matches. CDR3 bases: TGCAGTGCTAGACAAGACAGGGGCCAAAGCACAGATACGCAGTATTTT. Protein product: CSARQDRGQSTDTQYF.

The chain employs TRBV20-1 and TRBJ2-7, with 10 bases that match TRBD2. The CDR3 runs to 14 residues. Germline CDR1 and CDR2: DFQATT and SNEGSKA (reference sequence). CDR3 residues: CSAYWTSGSYEQYF. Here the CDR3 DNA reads TGCAGCGCCTACTGGACTAGCGGCTCCTACGAGCAGTACTTC.

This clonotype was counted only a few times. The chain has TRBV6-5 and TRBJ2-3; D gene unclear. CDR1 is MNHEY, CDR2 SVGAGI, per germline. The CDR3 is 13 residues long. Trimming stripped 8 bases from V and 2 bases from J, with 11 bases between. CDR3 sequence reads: CASGDRHTDTQYF. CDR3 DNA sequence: TGTGCCAGCGGGGATCGGCACACAGATACGCAGTATTTT.

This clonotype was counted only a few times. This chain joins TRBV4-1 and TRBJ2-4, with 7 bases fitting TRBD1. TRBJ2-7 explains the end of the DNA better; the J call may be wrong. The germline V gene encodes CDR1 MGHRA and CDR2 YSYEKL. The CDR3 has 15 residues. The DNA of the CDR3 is TGCGCCAGCAGCCAAGAGCCCAGGGGGTTACACGAGCAGTACTTC. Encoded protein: CASSQEPRGLHEQYF.

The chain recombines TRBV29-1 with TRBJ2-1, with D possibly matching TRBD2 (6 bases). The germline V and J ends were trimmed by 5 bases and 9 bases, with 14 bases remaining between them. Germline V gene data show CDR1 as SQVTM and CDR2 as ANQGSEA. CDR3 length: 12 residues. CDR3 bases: TGCAGCGTTTCTTACCTGGGAGGTGAGCAGTTCTTC. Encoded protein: CSVSYLGGEQFF.

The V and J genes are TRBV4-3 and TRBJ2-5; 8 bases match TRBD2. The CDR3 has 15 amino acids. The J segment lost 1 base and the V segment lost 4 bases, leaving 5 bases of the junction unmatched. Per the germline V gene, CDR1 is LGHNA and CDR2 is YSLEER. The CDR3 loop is CASSRESGGQETQYF. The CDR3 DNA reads TGCGCCAGCAGCCGAGAAAGCGGGGGCCAAGAGACCCAGTACTTC.

The CDR3 DNA follows: TGTGCCAGCAGATCTAGCGGGGGTAAAGGCTACACCTTC. Encoded protein: CASRSSGGKGYTF. The chain couples TRBV3-1 to TRBJ1-2, with D tentatively TRBD1 (5 bases). This CDR3 has 13 amino acids. V lost 6 bases, J lost 8 bases, and 16 bases lay in between. CDR1 LGHDT and CDR2 YNNKEL come from the germline V gene (reference sequence).

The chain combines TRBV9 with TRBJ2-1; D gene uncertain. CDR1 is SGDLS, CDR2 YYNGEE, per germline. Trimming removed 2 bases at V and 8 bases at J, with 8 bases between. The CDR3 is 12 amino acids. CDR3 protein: CASSVSGYEQFF. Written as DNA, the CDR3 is TGTGCCAGCAGCGTTAGTGGCTATGAGCAGTTCTTC.

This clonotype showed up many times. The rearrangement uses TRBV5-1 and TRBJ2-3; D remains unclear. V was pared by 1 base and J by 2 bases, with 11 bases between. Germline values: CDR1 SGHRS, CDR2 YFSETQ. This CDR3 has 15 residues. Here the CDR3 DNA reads TGCGCCAGCAGCTTGAGGCCGGAAGACACAGATACGCAGTATTTT. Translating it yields CASSLRPEDTDTQYF.

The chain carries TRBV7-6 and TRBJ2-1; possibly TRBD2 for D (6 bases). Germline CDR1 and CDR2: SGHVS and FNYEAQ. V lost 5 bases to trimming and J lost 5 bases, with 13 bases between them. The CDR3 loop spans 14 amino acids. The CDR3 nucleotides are TGTGCCAGCAGCGTGGGGAGGCCCCACAATGAGCAGTTCTTC. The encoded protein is CASSVGRPHNEQFF.

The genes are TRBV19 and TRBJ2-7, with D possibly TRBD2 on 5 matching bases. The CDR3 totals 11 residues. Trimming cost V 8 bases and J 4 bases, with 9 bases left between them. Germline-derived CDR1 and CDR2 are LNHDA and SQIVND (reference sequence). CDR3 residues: CASGLAYEQYF. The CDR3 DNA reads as TGTGCCAGTGGGCTAGCTTACGAGCAGTACTTC.

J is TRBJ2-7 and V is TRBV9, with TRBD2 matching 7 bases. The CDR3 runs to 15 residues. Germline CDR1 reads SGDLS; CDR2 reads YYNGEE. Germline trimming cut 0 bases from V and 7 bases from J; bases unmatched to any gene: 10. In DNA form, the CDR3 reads TGTGCCAGCAGCGTAGGGGAGGGCCGCAGTTGGGAGCAGTACTTC. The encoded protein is CASSVGEGRSWEQYF.

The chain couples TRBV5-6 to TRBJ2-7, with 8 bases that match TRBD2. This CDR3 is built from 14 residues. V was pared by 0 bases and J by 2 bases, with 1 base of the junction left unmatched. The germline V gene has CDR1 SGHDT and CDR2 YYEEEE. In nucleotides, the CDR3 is TGTGCCAGCAGCTTGGGGACTAGCACCTACGAGCAGTACTTC. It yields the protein CASSLGTSTYEQYF.

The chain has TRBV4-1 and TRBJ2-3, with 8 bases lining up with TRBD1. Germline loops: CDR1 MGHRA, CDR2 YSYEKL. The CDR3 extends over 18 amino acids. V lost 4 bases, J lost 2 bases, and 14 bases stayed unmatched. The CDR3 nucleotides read TGCGCCAGCAGCCCTCTCCACTTACAGGGGGGACTCACAGATACGCAGTATTTT. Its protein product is CASSPLHLQGGLTDTQYF.

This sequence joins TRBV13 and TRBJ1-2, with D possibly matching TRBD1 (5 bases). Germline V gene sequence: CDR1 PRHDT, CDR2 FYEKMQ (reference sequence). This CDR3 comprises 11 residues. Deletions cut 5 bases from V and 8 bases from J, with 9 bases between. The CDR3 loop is CASSQGRGYTF. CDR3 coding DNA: TGTGCCAGCAGCCAGGGTAGGGGCTACACCTTC.